This T cell receptor (beta chain) stems from a study of OX40 agonist ivuxolimab in advanced cancers. Study at large: Patients were infused with ivuxolimab every 2 weeks at 0.01 to 10 mg/kg. Partial response was recorded in three patients: one hepatocellular carcinoma and two cutaneous melanoma cases. General study results and limits: Some of the nonresponding patients also showed low levels of normalized T-cell clonal expansion.

In regard to this clone: Its cognate antigen is unknown. An end of the junction does not agree with germline; a read error may underlie this.

CDR3 size: 16 residues. Germline assignment: CDR1 MGHRA and CDR2 YSYEKL. Profiling relied on immunoSEQ multiplex PCR, and the TCRdb table lists in-frame clones only, not all of them. The sample lists roughly 22,000 clones, roughly nine tenths occurring once. The receptor was isolated from an adult with an advanced solid tumor such as melanoma, head and neck, liver or kidney cancer. The material sequenced was CD4+ or CD8+ T cells sorted from blood, taken in a trial of the OX40 agonist ivuxolimab. The chain carries TRBV4-1 and TRBJ2-7, with 7 bases aligning to TRBD1. DNA of the CDR3: TGTGCCAGCAGCCAAGACGACGACAGGGTCAGCTACGAGCAGTACTTC. Translating it yields CASSQDDDRVSYEQYF.